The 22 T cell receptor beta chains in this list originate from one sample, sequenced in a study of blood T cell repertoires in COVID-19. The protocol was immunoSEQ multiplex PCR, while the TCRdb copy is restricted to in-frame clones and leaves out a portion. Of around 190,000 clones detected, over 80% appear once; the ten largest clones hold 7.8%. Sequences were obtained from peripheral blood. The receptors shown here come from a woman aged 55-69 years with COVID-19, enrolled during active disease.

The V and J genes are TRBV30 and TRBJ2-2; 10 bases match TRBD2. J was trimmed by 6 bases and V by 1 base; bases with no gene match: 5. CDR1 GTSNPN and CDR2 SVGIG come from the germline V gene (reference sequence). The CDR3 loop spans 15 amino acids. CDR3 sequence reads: CAWSGVSGRSGELFF. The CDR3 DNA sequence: TGTGCCTGGAGTGGAGTTAGCGGGAGGTCCGGGGAGCTGTTTTTT.

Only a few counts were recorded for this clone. The CDR3 DNA follows: TGTGCCAGCAGCTTGGGGGGAAGGGGCGAGCAGTACGTC. This encodes CASSLGGRGEQYV. The V gene is TRBV7-8, the J gene TRBJ2-7; D may be TRBD2 (6 bases). Germline V CDR1 and CDR2: SGHVS, FQNEAQ. Trimming removed 3 bases at V and 6 bases at J, with 12 bases between. CDR3 length: 13 amino acids.

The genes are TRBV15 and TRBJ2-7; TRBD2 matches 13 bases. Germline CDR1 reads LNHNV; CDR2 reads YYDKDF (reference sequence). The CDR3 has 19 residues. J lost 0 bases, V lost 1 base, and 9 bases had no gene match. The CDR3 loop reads CATSRGWTSGSLSSYEQYF. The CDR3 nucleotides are TGTGCCACCAGCAGAGGCTGGACTAGCGGGAGCCTGAGCTCCTACGAGCAGTACTTC.

The CDR3 region is CAWSEPITNSQHF. CDR3 DNA: TGTGCCTGGAGTGAGCCCATTACTAATAGCCAGCATTTT. The chain uses TRBV30 and TRBJ1-5; no clear D gene. This CDR3 contains 13 residues. Germline CDR1 GTSNPN, CDR2 SVGIG (reference sequence). Trimming removed 1 base from V and 12 bases from J, with 16 bases in between.

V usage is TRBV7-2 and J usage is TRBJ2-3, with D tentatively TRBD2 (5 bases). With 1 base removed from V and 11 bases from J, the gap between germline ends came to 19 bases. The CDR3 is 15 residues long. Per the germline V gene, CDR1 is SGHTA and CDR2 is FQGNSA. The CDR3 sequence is CASSLEAFTREGQYF. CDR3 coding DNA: TGTGCCAGCAGCTTAGAGGCCTTCACACGAGAGGGGCAGTATTTT.

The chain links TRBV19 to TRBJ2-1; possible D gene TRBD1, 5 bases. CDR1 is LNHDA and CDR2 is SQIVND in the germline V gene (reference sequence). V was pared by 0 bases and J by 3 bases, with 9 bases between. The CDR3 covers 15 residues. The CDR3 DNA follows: TGTGCCAGTAGTATAGAGGACAAGAACTACAATGAGCAGTTCTTC. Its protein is CASSIEDKNYNEQFF.

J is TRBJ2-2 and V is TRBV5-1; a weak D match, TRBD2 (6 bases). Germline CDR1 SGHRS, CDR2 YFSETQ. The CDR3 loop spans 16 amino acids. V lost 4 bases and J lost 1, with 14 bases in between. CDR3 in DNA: TGCGCCAGCAGCCCGATCGCGGGAATGAACACCGGGGAGCTGTTTTTT. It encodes CASSPIAGMNTGELFF.

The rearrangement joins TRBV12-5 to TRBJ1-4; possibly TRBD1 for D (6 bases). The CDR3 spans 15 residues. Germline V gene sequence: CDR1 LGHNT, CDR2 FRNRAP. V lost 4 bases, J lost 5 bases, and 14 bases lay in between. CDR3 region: CASGSTGLENEKLFF. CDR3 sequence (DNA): TGTGCTAGTGGTTCTACAGGGTTGGAGAATGAAAAACTGTTTTTT.

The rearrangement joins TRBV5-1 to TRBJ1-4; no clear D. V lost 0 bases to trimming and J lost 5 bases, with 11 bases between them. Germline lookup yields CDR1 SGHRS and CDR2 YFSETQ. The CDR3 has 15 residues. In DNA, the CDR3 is TGCGCCAGCAGCTTGGTGCACAGTGCCAATGAAAAACTGTTTTTT. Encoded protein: CASSLVHSANEKLFF.

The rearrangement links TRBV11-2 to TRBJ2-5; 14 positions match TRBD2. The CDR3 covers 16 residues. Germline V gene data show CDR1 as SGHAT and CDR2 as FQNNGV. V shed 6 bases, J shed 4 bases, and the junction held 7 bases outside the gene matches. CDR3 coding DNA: TGTGCCAGCAGGTCGGTGACTAGCGGGGGGGCAGAGACCCAGTACTTC. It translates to CASRSVTSGGAETQYF.

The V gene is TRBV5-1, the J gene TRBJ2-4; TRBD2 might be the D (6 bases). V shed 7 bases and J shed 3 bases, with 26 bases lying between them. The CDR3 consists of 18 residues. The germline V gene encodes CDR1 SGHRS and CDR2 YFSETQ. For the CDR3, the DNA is TGCGCCAGCGCTAGGGGCGCGGCGGGGACCATAATCAAAAACATTCAGTACTTC. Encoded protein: CASARGAAGTIIKNIQYF.

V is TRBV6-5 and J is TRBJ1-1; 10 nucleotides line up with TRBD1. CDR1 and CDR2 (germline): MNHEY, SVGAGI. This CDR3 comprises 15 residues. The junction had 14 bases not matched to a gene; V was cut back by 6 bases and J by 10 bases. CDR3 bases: TGTGCCAGCAGAACTACTGCGTCGAGGGACAGGGGAGCTTTCTTT. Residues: CASRTTASRDRGAFF.

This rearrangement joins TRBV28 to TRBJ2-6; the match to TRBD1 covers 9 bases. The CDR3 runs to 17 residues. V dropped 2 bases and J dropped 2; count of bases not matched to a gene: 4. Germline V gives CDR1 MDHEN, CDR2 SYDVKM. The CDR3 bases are TGTGCCAGCAGTTTAGACAGGGGGACGCCTGGGGCCAACGTCCTGACTTTC. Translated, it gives CASSLDRGTPGANVLTF.

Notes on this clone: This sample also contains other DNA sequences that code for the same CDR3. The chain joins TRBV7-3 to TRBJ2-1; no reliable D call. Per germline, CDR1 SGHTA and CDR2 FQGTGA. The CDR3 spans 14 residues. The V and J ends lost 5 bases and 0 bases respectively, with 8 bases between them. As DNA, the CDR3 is TGTGCCAGCAGCCCCCATAGCTCCTACAATGAGCAGTTCTTC. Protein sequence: CASSPHSSYNEQFF.

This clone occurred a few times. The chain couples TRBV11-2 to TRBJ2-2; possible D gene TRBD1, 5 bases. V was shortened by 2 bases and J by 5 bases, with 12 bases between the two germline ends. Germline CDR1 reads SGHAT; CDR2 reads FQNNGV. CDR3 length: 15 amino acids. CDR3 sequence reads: CASSLRAGKTGELFF. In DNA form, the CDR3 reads TGTGCCAGCAGCTTAAGGGCAGGGAAAACCGGGGAGCTGTTTTTT.

The CDR3 DNA follows: TGTGCCAGTAGTACAGATAGCGGGAGGCTAGATACGCAGTATTTT. This translates into CASSTDSGRLDTQYF. The J gene is TRBJ2-3, the V gene TRBV19; 10 bases map to TRBD2. CDR3 length equals 15 residues. V dropped 4 bases and J dropped 5; count of bases not matched to a gene: 6. Germline CDR1 reads LNHDA; CDR2 reads SQIVND (reference sequence).

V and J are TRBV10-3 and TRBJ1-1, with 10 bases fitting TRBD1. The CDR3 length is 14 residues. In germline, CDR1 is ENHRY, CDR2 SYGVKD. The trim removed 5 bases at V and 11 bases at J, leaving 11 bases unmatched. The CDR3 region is CAISTGQGMPAAFF. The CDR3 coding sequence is TGTGCCATCAGTACGGGACAGGGGATGCCGGCGGCTTTCTTT.

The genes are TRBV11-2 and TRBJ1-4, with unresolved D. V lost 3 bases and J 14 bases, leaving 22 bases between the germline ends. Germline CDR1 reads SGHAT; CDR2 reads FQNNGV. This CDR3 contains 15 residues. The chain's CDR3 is CASSFLSTRESDLFF. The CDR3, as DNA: TGTGCCAGCAGCTTTCTCTCAACGAGGGAGAGCGACCTGTTTTTT.

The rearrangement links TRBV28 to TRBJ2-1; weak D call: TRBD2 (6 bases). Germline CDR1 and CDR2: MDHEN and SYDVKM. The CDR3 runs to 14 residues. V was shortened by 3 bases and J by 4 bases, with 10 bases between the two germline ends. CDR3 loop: CASSLRGAYNEQFF. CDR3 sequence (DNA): TGTGCCAGCAGTTTGCGGGGCGCTTACAATGAGCAGTTCTTC.

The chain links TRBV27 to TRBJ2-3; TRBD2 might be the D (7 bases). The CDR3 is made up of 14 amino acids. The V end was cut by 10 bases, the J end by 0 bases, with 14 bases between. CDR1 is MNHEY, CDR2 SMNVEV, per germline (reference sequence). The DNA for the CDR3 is TGTGCCACCCGGGGGGCCATGAGCACAGATACGCAGTATTTT. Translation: CATRGAMSTDTQYF.

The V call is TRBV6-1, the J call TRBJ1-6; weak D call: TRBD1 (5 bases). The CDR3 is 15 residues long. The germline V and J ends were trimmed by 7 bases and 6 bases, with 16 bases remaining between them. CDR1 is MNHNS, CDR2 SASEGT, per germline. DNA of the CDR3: TGTGCCAGCACCGACATAGGGGCTATTAATTCACCCCTCCACTTT. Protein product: CASTDIGAINSPLHF.

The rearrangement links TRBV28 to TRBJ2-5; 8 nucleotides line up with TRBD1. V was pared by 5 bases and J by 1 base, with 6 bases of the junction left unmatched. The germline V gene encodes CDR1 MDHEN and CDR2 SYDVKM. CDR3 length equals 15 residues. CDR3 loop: CASSRTGLGQETQYF. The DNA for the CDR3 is TGTGCCAGCAGTCGGACAGGGCTGGGCCAAGAGACCCAGTACTTC.